These T cell receptor beta chains were read from a single sample in a study of blood T cell repertoires in COVID-19. The repertoire was sequenced with immunoSEQ multiplex PCR; TCRdb's copy has only in-frame clones and lacks some. In the table there are approximately 500,000 clones, approximately 88% of which are singletons. The sequenced sample consisted of peripheral blood. These receptor sequences come from a woman aged 45-65 years with COVID-19, enrolled during active disease. Both conserved end residues are part of each CDR3. D genes are given only for firm matches. Clone size is given for some rows only: seen once, a few or many times, or a class if the clone is expanded.

CDR3 | DNA | size | J | D | V
CASSSGQGIEYTEAFF | TGTGCCAGCAGTTCCGGACAGGGGATAGAGTACACTGAAGCTTTCTTT | - | TRBJ1-1 | TRBD1 | TRBV6-6
CASSLTTGGNGYTF | TGTGCCAGCAGTTTAACAACAGGGGGCAATGGCTACACCTTC | - | TRBJ1-2 | TRBD1 | TRBV27
CASSVGQGGTEAFF | TGTGCCAGCAGCGTCGGACAGGGTGGGACTGAAGCTTTCTTT | - | TRBJ1-1 | TRBD1 | TRBV9
CASSHPQGETQYF | TGCGCCAGCAGCCACCCACAGGGAGAGACCCAGTACTTC | once | TRBJ2-5 | - | TRBV4-1
CASSLRGISYNEQFF | TGTGCCAGCAGCCTCCGGGGTATCTCCTACAATGAGCAGTTCTTC | once | TRBJ2-1 | - | TRBV9
CASRLSRSGENTEAFF | TGTGCCAGCAGATTATCAAGATCCGGAGAGAACACTGAAGCTTTCTTT | once | TRBJ1-1 | - | TRBV3-1/TRBV3-2
CASSPQMNTEAFF | TGTGCCAGCTCCCCCCAGATGAACACTGAAGCTTTCTTT | - | TRBJ1-1 | - | TRBV18
CASSLPGDFETEAFF | TGTGCCAGCAGTTTACCGGGGGACTTTGAAACTGAAGCTTTCTTT | - | TRBJ1-1 | - | TRBV28
CASSPRGGQETQYF | TGTGCCAGCTCACCACGAGGCGGGCAAGAGACCCAGTACTTC | - | TRBJ2-5 | - | TRBV18
CASSEAVGQAFTEAFF | TGTGCCAGCAGTGAGGCTGTAGGACAGGCTTTCACTGAAGCTTTCTTT | - | TRBJ1-1 | TRBD1 | TRBV2
CASNAAGTGGYGYTF | TGTGCCAGCAATGCGGCCGGGACAGGGGGCTATGGCTACACCTTC | - | TRBJ1-2 | TRBD1 | TRBV2
CASSQVRGTQYF | TGTGCCAGCAGCCAAGTACGGGGTACGCAGTATTTT | once | TRBJ2-3 | - | TRBV3-1/TRBV3-2
CASSLPQQPQHF | TGTGCCAGCTCTCTTCCACAGCAGCCCCAGCATTTT | - | TRBJ1-5 | - | TRBV18
CASSLMLAGRPSTEAFF | TGTGCCAGCAGCTTAATGTTGGCAGGGCGCCCCAGCACTGAAGCTTTCTTT | - | TRBJ1-1 | - | TRBV7-3
CASSITGPNTEAFF | TGTGCCAGCAGTATAACAGGGCCCAACACTGAAGCTTTCTTT | - | TRBJ1-1 | - | TRBV7-8
CASSPYSDRARMNTEAFF | TGTGCCAGCAGCCCATACTCGGACAGGGCACGCATGAACACTGAAGCTTTCTTT | - | TRBJ1-1 | TRBD1 | TRBV9
CASSPLAGDPGKNIQYF | TGCGCCAGCAGCCCCCTAGCGGGGGACCCCGGGAAAAACATTCAGTACTTC | - | TRBJ2-4 | TRBD2 | TRBV5-1
CASSTSFGDRGREQYF | TGTGCCAGCAGTACCAGTTTTGGGGACAGGGGGCGGGAGCAGTACTTC | - | TRBJ2-7 | TRBD1 | TRBV27
CASSVAVRESGNTIYF | TGTGCCAGCAGCGTAGCCGTACGGGAGTCTGGAAACACCATATATTTT | - | TRBJ1-3 | - | TRBV9
CASSQDRGERTDTQYF | TGTGCCAGCAGCCAAGATCGGGGGGAACGCACAGATACGCAGTATTTT | - | TRBJ2-3 | TRBD2 | TRBV3-1/TRBV3-2
CASSMASGGSYEQYF | TGTGCCAGTAGTATGGCTAGCGGGGGATCCTACGAGCAGTACTTC | - | TRBJ2-7 | TRBD2 | TRBV19
CASSPTAGGSSTDTQYF | TGTGCCAGTAGTCCCACAGCGGGGGGGTCTAGCACAGATACGCAGTATTTT | - | TRBJ2-3 | TRBD2 | TRBV19
CASASTGREQYF | TGTGCCAGCGCTTCGACAGGGCGCGAGCAGTACTTC | - | TRBJ2-7 | TRBD1 | TRBV2
CASSPAPTANTEAFF | TGTGCCAGCAGCCCCGCCCCGACAGCGAACACTGAAGCTTTCTTT | - | TRBJ1-1 | - | TRBV7-2
CASGRQGLTYEQYF | TGTGCTAGTGGACGACAGGGGTTAACCTACGAGCAGTACTTC | - | TRBJ2-7 | TRBD1 | TRBV12-5
CAISYRSF | TGTGCCATCAGTTACAGGAGCTTC | - | TRBJ2-7 | - | TRBV10-3
CASMGQAANYGYTF | TGTGCCAGTATGGGACAGGCCGCCAACTATGGCTACACCTTC | - | TRBJ1-2 | TRBD1 | TRBV19
CATGEETTDTQYF | TGTGCCACCGGGGAGGAGACCACAGATACGCAGTATTTT | - | TRBJ2-3 | - | TRBV6-5
CASSEGQGDGYTF | TGTGCCAGCAGTGAAGGACAGGGTGATGGCTACACCTTC | - | TRBJ1-2 | TRBD1 | TRBV2
CASSFLPTGSAEKLFF | TGCGCCAGCAGCTTCCTACCGACAGGGTCAGCGGAAAAACTGTTTTTT | once | TRBJ1-4 | TRBD1 | TRBV5-1
CASGILGGSTEAFF | TGTGCCAGCGGAATATTAGGGGGCAGCACTGAAGCTTTCTTT | - | TRBJ1-1 | TRBD1 | TRBV2
CASRRDSGIYEQYF | TGTGCCAGCCGCCGGGACAGTGGGATCTACGAGCAGTACTTC | - | TRBJ2-7 | TRBD1 | TRBV28
CASRWLNTGELFF | TGTGCCAGTAGGTGGCTGAACACCGGGGAGCTGTTTTTT | - | TRBJ2-2 | - | TRBV19
CASSSRLAGGGNEQFF | TGTGCCAGCAGCTCCAGACTAGCGGGGGGTGGCAATGAGCAGTTCTTC | - | TRBJ2-1 | TRBD2 | TRBV7-8
CASSQGSKSYGYTF | TGTGCCAGCAGCCAAGGGTCTAAGAGTTATGGCTACACCTTC | - | TRBJ1-2 | - | TRBV3-1/TRBV3-2
CASSLASTNEQFF | TGTGCCAGCAGCTTAGCCTCGACTAATGAGCAGTTCTTC | - | TRBJ2-1 | - | TRBV7-9
CASSGGSYKYNYGYTF | TGTGCCAGCAGCGGAGGGTCATACAAGTATAACTATGGCTACACCTTC | - | TRBJ1-2 | - | TRBV9
CAWSVSGDMIGYTF | TGTGCCTGGAGTGTAAGCGGGGACATGATCGGCTACACCTTC | once | TRBJ1-2 | - | TRBV30
CAWGWDRGQGGELFF | TGTGCCTGGGGGTGGGACAGGGGTCAAGGCGGGGAGCTGTTTTTT | - | TRBJ2-2 | TRBD1 | TRBV30
CAWSPGQSLETQYF | TGTGCCTGGTCCCCTGGACAGTCTTTAGAGACCCAGTACTTC | once | TRBJ2-5 | - | TRBV30
CASRTRDREKLFF | TGTGCCAGTAGGACGCGGGACAGGGAAAAACTGTTTTTT | - | TRBJ1-4 | TRBD1 | TRBV19
CASSYAANRAHYGYTF | TGTGCCAGCAGTTACGCCGCAAACAGGGCTCACTATGGCTACACCTTC | - | TRBJ1-2 | - | TRBV6-6
CASSVEQYTEAFF | TGTGCCAGCAGCGTAGAACAGTACACTGAAGCTTTCTTT | - | TRBJ1-1 | - | TRBV9
CASSSAPEYGYTF | TGTGCCAGCAGCTCAGCCCCGGAGTATGGCTACACCTTC | - | TRBJ1-2 | - | TRBV28
CASRPGQGSGELFF | TGTGCCAGTAGGCCGGGACAGGGGTCCGGGGAGCTGTTTTTT | - | TRBJ2-2 | TRBD1 | TRBV19
CASRPTGTGFLGYTF | TGTGCCAGCAGACCCACCGGGACAGGCTTTCTTGGCTACACCTTC | - | TRBJ1-2 | TRBD1 | TRBV27
CASSSRGNPTLTEAFF | TGCGCCAGCAGCTCCAGGGGGAACCCGACCCTCACTGAAGCTTTCTTT | - | TRBJ1-1 | TRBD1 | TRBV5-1
CASRADRVGNGELFF | TGTGCCAGCAGGGCCGACAGGGTGGGGAACGGGGAGCTGTTTTTT | - | TRBJ2-2 | TRBD1 | TRBV6-5
CASSPQVRQPQHF | TGTGCCAGCAGTCCTCAGGTACGACAGCCCCAGCATTTT | once | TRBJ1-5 | - | TRBV12-3/TRBV12-4
CASSVTGREAFF | TGCGCCAGCAGTGTTACAGGGAGAGAAGCTTTCTTT | - | TRBJ1-1 | - | TRBV10-2
CAISEPGEKLFF | TGTGCCATCAGTGAGCCGGGTGAAAAACTGTTTTTT | - | TRBJ1-4 | - | TRBV10-3
CASSDGQGVGLETQYF | TGCGCCAGCAGCGACGGACAGGGAGTTGGCCTTGAGACCCAGTACTTC | - | TRBJ2-5 | TRBD1 | TRBV5-1
CAIRTPTGDSFSGNTIYF | TGTGCCATCAGGACCCCGACAGGTGACAGCTTCTCTGGAAACACCATATATTTT | - | TRBJ1-3 | - | TRBV10-3
CASSSPSGRGMNEQYF | TGTGCCAGCAGCTCCCCCTCCGGCAGGGGGATGAACGAGCAGTACTTC | - | TRBJ2-7 | TRBD1 | TRBV7-9
CASSLKTGQRNTGELFF | TGTGCCAGCAGCTTAAAAACGGGACAGAGGAACACCGGGGAGCTGTTTTTT | - | TRBJ2-2 | TRBD1 | TRBV5-4